This TCR beta chain was obtained from a study of regulatory T cells in long-lasting Graves disease. Study overall: Persistent Graves' disease denoted over 5 years of antithyroid drugs plus positive TSH receptor antibodies.

Researchers made TCR beta libraries by using iRepertoire HTBI primers and running Arm-PCR on CDR3 regions. TCRdb reprocessed the multiplex PCR reads via MiXCR and lists one record per CDR3 protein. The table lists roughly 400,000 distinct CDR3 sequences, less than 25% of them singletons. CDR3 length: 11 amino acids. V trimming: 2 bases; J trimming: 16 bases; junction bases outside the gene matches: 6. The V gene's germline CDR1 is GTSNPN and CDR2 SVGIG (reference sequence). Time point of the sample: persistent/refractory GD, antithyroid drugs over 5 years with positive TRAb. The TCR library was prepared using RNA isolated from PBMCs. Staff drew about 8.2 milliliters of peripheral blood into EDTA tubes.

This receptor was obtained from a female donor with Graves disease. The rearrangement uses TRBV30 and TRBJ2-4; TRBD2 matches at 9 bases. Material: peripheral blood mononuclear cells (PBMCs), obtained when the disease was refractory, from a patient treated with antithyroid drugs. The CDR3 loop reads CAWSNLAGVYF. CDR3 DNA: TGTGCCTGGAGTAATTTAGCGGGAGTATACTTC. The full variable domain, with the rest looked up from reference TRBV30 and TRBJ2-4, is SQTIHQWPATLVQPVGSPLSLECTVEGTSNPNLYWYRQAAGRGLQLLFYSVGIGQISSEVPQNLSASRPQDRQFILSSKKLLLSDSGFYLCAWSNLAGVYFGAGTRLSVL.